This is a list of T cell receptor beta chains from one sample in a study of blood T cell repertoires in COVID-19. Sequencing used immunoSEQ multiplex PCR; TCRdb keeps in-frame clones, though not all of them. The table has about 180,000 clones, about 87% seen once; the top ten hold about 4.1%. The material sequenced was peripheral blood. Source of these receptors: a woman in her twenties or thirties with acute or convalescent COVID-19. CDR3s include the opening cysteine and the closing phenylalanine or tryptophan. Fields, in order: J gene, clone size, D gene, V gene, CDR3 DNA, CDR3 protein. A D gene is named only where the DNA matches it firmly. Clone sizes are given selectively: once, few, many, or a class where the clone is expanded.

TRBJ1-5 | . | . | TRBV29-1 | TGCAGCGTTGTTGAAGCGGCTAGCAATCAGCCCCAGCATTTT | CSVVEAASNQPQHF
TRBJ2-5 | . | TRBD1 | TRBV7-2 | TGTGCCAGCAGCCGGGACAGGGCAAAAGAGACCCAGTACTTC | CASSRDRAKETQYF
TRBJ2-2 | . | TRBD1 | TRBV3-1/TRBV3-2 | TGTGCCAGCAGCCTTATGGACAGGGGTTTTTTTTCGAGCACCGGGGAGCTGTTTTTT | CASSLMDRGFFSSTGELFF
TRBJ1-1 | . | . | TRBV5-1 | TGCGCCAGCAGCTTGGTGAGGAACACTGAAGCTTTCTTT | CASSLVRNTEAFF
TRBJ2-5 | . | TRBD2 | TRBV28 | TGTGCCAGCAGCATTAGCGGGAAAACGCGGGAGACCCAGTACTTC | CASSISGKTRETQYF
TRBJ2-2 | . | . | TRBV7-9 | TGTGCCAGCAGCCACTCAGGGGAGCTGTTTTTT | CASSHSGELFF
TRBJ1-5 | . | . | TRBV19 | TGTGCCTCCGGTCTTCTGGGGGCCCATCAGCCCCAGCATTTT | CASGLLGAHQPQHF
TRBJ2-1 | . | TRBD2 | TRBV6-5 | TGTGCCAGCAGGACTAGCGGGACTTTCCATGAGCAGTTCTTC | CASRTSGTFHEQFF
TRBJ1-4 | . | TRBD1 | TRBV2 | TGTGCCAGAGGCGGACAGGGGGATGAAAAACTGTTTTTT | CARGGQGDEKLFF
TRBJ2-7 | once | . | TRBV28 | TGTGCCAGCGGGCTCGGCTACGAGCAGTACTTC | CASGLGYEQYF
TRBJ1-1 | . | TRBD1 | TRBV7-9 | TGTGCCAGCAGCTTACAAGGACAGGGATTAACTGAAGCTTTCTTT | CASSLQGQGLTEAFF
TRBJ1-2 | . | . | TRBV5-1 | TGCGCCAGCAGCTTGGCGGGGGGAGGAGACTATGGCTACACCTTC | CASSLAGGGDYGYTF
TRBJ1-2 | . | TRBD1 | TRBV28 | TGTGCCAGCAGTTTGCAGGGGGCGCGAGGCTACACCTTC | CASSLQGARGYTF
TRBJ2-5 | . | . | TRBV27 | TGTGCCAGCAGTTTAGACGGGACACGGGAGACCCAGTACTTC | CASSLDGTRETQYF
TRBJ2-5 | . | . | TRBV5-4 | TGTGCCAGCAGCTCGAGGGCTATAGAGACCCAGTACTTC | CASSSRAIETQYF
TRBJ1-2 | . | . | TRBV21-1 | TGTGCCAGCTATAACCCATCGACAGGGGCGAATGGCTACACCTTC | CASYNPSTGANGYTF
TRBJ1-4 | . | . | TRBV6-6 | TGTGCCAGCAGTCTACAGGGAAACAATGAAAAACTGTTTTTT | CASSLQGNNEKLFF
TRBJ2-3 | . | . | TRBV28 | TGTGCCAGCAGTCTACCGGGACATGTGGCAGATACGCAGTATTTT | CASSLPGHVADTQYF
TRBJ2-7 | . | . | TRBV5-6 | TGTGCCAGCAGCTTGGTTGGAGATCCCAACGAGCAGTACTTC | CASSLVGDPNEQYF
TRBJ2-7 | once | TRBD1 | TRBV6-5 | TGTGCCAGCGGAAAGACAGGGGCCACCTACGAGCAGTACTTC | CASGKTGATYEQYF
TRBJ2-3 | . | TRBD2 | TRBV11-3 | TGTGCCAGCACCCCTGGACCCACTAGCGGTACGCAGTATTTT | CASTPGPTSGTQYF
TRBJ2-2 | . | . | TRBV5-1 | TGCGCCAGCAGGCGGACAGCGGAGACCGGGGAGCTGTTTTTT | CASRRTAETGELFF
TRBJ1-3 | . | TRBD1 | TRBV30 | TGTGCCGTCAGGGGGCTGGGAAACACCATATATTTT | CAVRGLGNTIYF
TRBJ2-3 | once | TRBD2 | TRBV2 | TGTGCCAGCAGCCGCGGGAGCCGCACAGATACGCAGTATTTT | CASSRGSRTDTQYF
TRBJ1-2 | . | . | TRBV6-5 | TGTGCCAGCAGTCACCCGGACGGAGGGCTCGGCACCTTC | CASSHPDGGLGTF
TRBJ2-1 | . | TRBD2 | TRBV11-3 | TGTGCCAGCAGCTTCCTACGCCCCTCGCTAGCGGGAGGGCATGAGCAGTTCTTC | CASSFLRPSLAGGHEQFF
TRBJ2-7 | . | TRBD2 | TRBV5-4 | TGTGCCAGCAGCTCAAGCGGGGGGACATCCTACGAGCAGTACTTC | CASSSSGGTSYEQYF
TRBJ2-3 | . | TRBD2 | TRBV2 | TGTGCCAGCTGGAGCGGGAGGAAGTACACAGATACGCAGTATTTT | CASWSGRKYTDTQYF
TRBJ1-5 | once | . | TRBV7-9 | TGTGCTGGGGGGGGACGGGATAGCAATCAGCCCCAGCATTTT | CAGGGRDSNQPQHF
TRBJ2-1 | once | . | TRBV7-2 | TGTGCCAGCAGCCCCTCAGGAAGGTGGTTCTTC | CASSPSGRWFF